Given below is one T cell receptor beta chain in context. The target antigen is unknown. This sample was included in a study of cytomegalovirus exposure and HLA in healthy donors. Notes on the study in general: Several of the most significant clusters appeared linked to common viral pathogens, based on a later analysis.

The primer mix had 60 Vbeta and 13 Jbeta primers. The repertoire was sequenced with immunoSEQ multiplex PCR; TCRdb's copy has only in-frame clones and lacks some. The sample yields over 100,000 clones, 73% seen once. Germline assignment: CDR1 SQVTM and CDR2 ANQGSEA. V lost 7 bases and J lost 3; bases outside the gene matches: 7. The CDR3 length is 13 residues. This chain uses TRBV29-1 with TRBJ2-7; 9 bases fit TRBD2. The TCR comes from a man in his forties in good health and CMV-seronegative. Sequencing was performed on PBMCs. CDR3 amino acids: CSAEAGGLYEQYF. CDR3 DNA: TGCAGCGCCGAAGCGGGGGGACTCTACGAGCAGTACTTC.